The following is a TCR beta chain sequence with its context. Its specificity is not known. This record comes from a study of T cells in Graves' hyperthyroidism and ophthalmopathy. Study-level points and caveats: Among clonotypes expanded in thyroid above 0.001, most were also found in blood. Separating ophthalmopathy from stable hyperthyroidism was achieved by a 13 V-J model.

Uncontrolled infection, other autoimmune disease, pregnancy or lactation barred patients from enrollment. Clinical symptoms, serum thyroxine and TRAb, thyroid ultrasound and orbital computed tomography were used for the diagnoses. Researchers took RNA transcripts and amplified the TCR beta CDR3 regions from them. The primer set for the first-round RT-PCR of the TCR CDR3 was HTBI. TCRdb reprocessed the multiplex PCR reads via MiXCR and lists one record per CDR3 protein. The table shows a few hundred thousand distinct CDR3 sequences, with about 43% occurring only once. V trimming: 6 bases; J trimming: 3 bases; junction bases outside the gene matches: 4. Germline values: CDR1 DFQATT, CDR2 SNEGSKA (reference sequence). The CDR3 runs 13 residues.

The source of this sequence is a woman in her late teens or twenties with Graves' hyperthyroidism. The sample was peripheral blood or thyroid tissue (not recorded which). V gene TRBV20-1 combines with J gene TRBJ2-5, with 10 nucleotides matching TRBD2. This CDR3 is CSAGTSVKETQYF. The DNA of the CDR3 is TGCAGTGCGGGGACTAGCGTGAAAGAGACCCAGTACTTC.